Following are 8 T cell receptor beta chains from one sample sequenced in a study of shared clonotypes between healthy human individuals. The table came from immunoSEQ multiplex PCR; TCRdb's copy has only in-frame clones and leaves some out. The table lists around 2,100,000 clones, over 85% of them singletons, with 1.2% in the top ten. Cells designated naive CD8 were CD45RO-negative and were positively selected for CCR7, with terminally differentiated effector memory CD45RA+ cells excluded. Sequences were obtained from naive CD8+ T cells sorted from blood. These receptors were collected from a man younger than 35 in good health.

The V gene is TRBV6-1, the J gene TRBJ2-7; 8 bases align to TRBD1. From germline, CDR1 is MNHNS and CDR2 SASEGT. Trimming at V came to 3 bases and at J to 9 bases, leaving 7 bases not matched to a gene. This CDR3 is 13 amino acids long. The CDR3: CASSESGTGGQYF. The CDR3 DNA follows: TGTGCCAGCAGTGAGTCCGGGACAGGCGGGCAGTACTTC.

J is TRBJ2-6 and V is TRBV27; D could derive from TRBD1 or TRBD2 (5 bases each). The length of the CDR3 is 16 residues. Trimming left V 5 bases short and J 0 bases short, with 11 bases between. Per the germline V gene, CDR1 is MNHEY and CDR2 is SMNVEV (reference sequence). Here the CDR3 DNA reads TGTGCCAGCAGTCAACGGGACGGCTCTGGGGCCAACGTCCTGACTTTC. The encoded protein is CASSQRDGSGANVLTF.

The chain is built from TRBV5-6 and TRBJ1-3, with a weak D call TRBD1 (5 bases). CDR1 and CDR2 from the germline V gene are SGHDT and YYEEEE. This CDR3 contains 15 residues. V gave up 1 base and J gave up 4 bases, with 12 bases separating them. Here the CDR3 reads CASSLRGGLGNTIYF. CDR3 in DNA: TGTGCCAGCAGCTTGAGGGGTGGACTGGGAAACACCATATATTTT.

The chain couples TRBV4-1 to TRBJ2-7; D remains ambiguous. Germline CDR1 is MGHRA and CDR2 is YSYEKL. Trimming cost V 0 bases and J 0 bases, with 9 bases left between them. The CDR3 has 15 residues. CDR3: CASSQDRTSSYEQYF. The CDR3 region has the DNA TGCGCCAGCAGCCAAGATAGGACCAGCTCCTACGAGCAGTACTTC.

This rearrangement joins TRBV5-1 to TRBJ2-7; D gene unclear. This CDR3 is built from 15 residues. The germline gives CDR1 SGHRS, CDR2 YFSETQ. The V gene lost 0 bases and the J gene lost 5 bases, with 15 bases spanning the gap. CDR3 protein: CASSLAGPGVNEQYF. The DNA for the CDR3 is TGCGCCAGCAGCTTGGCTGGTCCAGGCGTCAACGAGCAGTACTTC.

DNA of the CDR3: TGTGCCAGCAGCCCCAACAGGGTAAGCTACGAGCAGTACTTC. Its translation: CASSPNRVSYEQYF. The chain is built from TRBV5-6 and TRBJ2-7, with D perhaps TRBD1 (6 bases). V was shortened by 4 bases and J by 3 bases, with 14 bases between the two germline ends. The CDR3 runs to 14 residues. CDR1 is SGHDT and CDR2 is YYEEEE in the germline V gene.

The chain employs TRBV6-5 and TRBJ2-7, with D hard to call. Per germline, CDR1 MNHEY and CDR2 SVGAGI. The CDR3 covers 14 residues. Trimming shortened V by 6 bases and J by 0 bases, and 12 bases separated the two germline ends. This chain's CDR3 is CASSPWTGSYEQYF. In DNA, the CDR3 is TGTGCCAGCAGCCCCTGGACCGGCTCCTACGAGCAGTACTTC.

The gene calls are TRBV30 and TRBJ2-2, with TRBD2 matching 14 bases. Per the germline V gene, CDR1 is GTSNPN and CDR2 is SVGIG (reference sequence). V gave up 3 bases and J gave up 3 bases; unmatched junction bases: 15. The CDR3 has 20 residues. Written as DNA, the CDR3 is TGTGCCTGGAGAGGGGTCGAGACTAGCGGGAGGGTAGTACACACCGGGGAGCTGTTTTTT. Its translation: CAWRGVETSGRVVHTGELFF. Full variable domain (remainder filled in from reference TRBV30 and TRBJ2-2): SQTIHQWPATLVQPVGSPLSLECTVEGTSNPNLYWYRQAAGRGLQLLFYSVGIGQISSEVPQNLSASRPQDRQFILSSKKLLLSDSGFYLCAWRGVETSGRVVHTGELFFGEGSRLTVL.